This TCR beta chain was profiled in a study of blood T cells in healthy people across ages. Using a J-beta primer mix together with a sample-barcoded 5' primer, a second PCR was run for roughly 7 to 12 cycles. TCRdb reprocessed the 5' RACE reads with MiXCR, giving one entry per CDR3 protein. The table lists roughly 1.4 million distinct CDR3 sequences, roughly 64% of them singletons. The CDR3 runs to 14 residues. Trimming left V 6 bases short and J 6 bases short, with 17 bases between. CDR1 and CDR2 (germline): SNHLY, FYNNEI. The chain is built from TRBV2 and TRBJ1-2; a weak D match, TRBD1 (5 bases). The sequenced sample consisted of blood. The receptor was derived from a man younger than 35 in good health. The CDR3 sequence is CASSESQGVHGYTF. The CDR3 DNA sequence: TGTGCCAGCAGCGAATCCCAAGGGGTACATGGCTACACCTTC.